The 28 T cell receptor beta chains below were found in one sample sequenced in a study of T cell changes during pregnancy in multiple sclerosis. Clones were read by immunoSEQ multiplex PCR, and TCRdb kept only the in-frame ones, dropping some. The table includes about 85,000 clones, approximately 93% detected once. Sequencing used peripheral blood, obtained in the first trimester of pregnancy. The receptors shown here come from a female donor with multiple sclerosis, enrolled in a pregnancy study.

The rearrangement uses TRBV5-5 and TRBJ1-5; D is undetermined. V gave up 4 bases and J gave up 2 bases, with 10 bases separating them. From germline, CDR1 is SGHKS and CDR2 YYEKEE (reference sequence). The CDR3 is 14 residues long. The CDR3, as DNA: TGTGCCAGCAGCATGGAAAGAGGCAATCAGCCCCAGCATTTT. Residues: CASSMERGNQPQHF.

This chain connects TRBV11-3 to TRBJ2-7, with 8 bases that match TRBD2. The CDR3 sequence is 14 residues long. The junction had 5 bases not matched to a gene; V was cut back by 5 bases and J by 2 bases. Per germline, CDR1 SGHNT and CDR2 YENEEA. CDR3 region: CASSPGGVPYEQYF. CDR3 bases: TGTGCCAGCAGCCCGGGGGGGGTCCCCTACGAGCAGTACTTC.

The chain has TRBV12-5 and TRBJ2-3, with D tentatively TRBD2 (6 bases). The germline gives CDR1 LGHNT, CDR2 FRNRAP. The CDR3 spans 18 residues. Trimming pared 7 bases from V and 2 bases from J, leaving 25 bases between. In DNA form, the CDR3 reads TGTGCTAGTGACACGGGTGGGGGGTCCTTTTCTGACACAGATACGCAGTATTTT. Translated: CASDTGGGSFSDTDTQYF.

This chain uses TRBV4-3 with TRBJ1-1, with no clear D. The V and J ends lost 1 base and 1 base respectively, with 7 bases between them. Germline V gene lookup returns CDR1 LGHNA and CDR2 YSLEER. This CDR3 spans 14 amino acids. The CDR3 spells CASSQVIGNTEAFF. The CDR3 DNA follows: TGCGCCAGCAGCCAAGTGATCGGGAACACTGAAGCTTTCTTT.

The genes are TRBV7-9 and TRBJ1-1; no clear D. The CDR3 has 15 residues. V lost 5 bases, J lost 4 bases, and 17 bases lay in between. In germline, CDR1 is SEHNR, CDR2 FQNEAQ (reference sequence). The CDR3 DNA follows: TGTGCCAGCAGCCAATCGGCGGGGTTAAGCACTGAAGCTTTCTTT. This codes for CASSQSAGLSTEAFF. Variable domain in full (rest from reference TRBV7-9 and TRBJ1-1): DTGVSQNPRHKITKRGQNVTFRCDPISEHNRLYWYRQTLGQGPEFLTYFQNEAQLEKSRLLSDRFSAERPKGSFSTLEIQRTEQGDSAMYLCASSQSAGLSTEAFFGQGTRLTVV.

V is TRBV6-1 and J is TRBJ2-1; TRBD2 matches at 7 bases. Germline CDR1 reads MNHNS; CDR2 reads SASEGT. The CDR3 runs 16 residues. Unmatched junction bases numbered 8, after V lost 3 bases and J lost 3 bases. CDR3 in amino acids: CASSEDVAGYYNEQFF. CDR3 DNA sequence: TGTGCCAGCAGTGAGGATGTAGCGGGCTACTACAATGAGCAGTTCTTC.

The chain uses TRBV7-3 and TRBJ2-1; 7 bases line up with TRBD2. The CDR3 sequence is 15 residues long. Per germline, CDR1 SGHTA and CDR2 FQGTGA. The trim removed 3 bases at V and 0 bases at J, leaving 2 bases unmatched. The chain's CDR3 is CASSFGGSSYNEQFF. CDR3 DNA: TGTGCCAGCAGCTTCGGCGGGAGCTCCTACAATGAGCAGTTCTTC. Combining the CDR3 with reference TRBV7-3 and TRBJ2-1 gives the whole variable domain GAGVSQTPSNKVTEKGKYVELRCDPISGHTALYWYRQSLGQGPEFLIYFQGTGAADDSGLPNDRFFAVRPEGSVSTLKIQRTERGDSAVYLCASSFGGSSYNEQFFGPGTRLTVL.

This rearrangement joins TRBV7-9 to TRBJ2-7; 7 bases are a match to TRBD1. V dropped 5 bases and J dropped 1; count of bases not matched to a gene: 8. Germline V gene sequence: CDR1 SEHNR, CDR2 FQNEAQ (reference sequence). The CDR3 is 15 amino acids. Written as DNA, the CDR3 is TGTGCCAGCAGCCAAACAGGGGCGCGATCCTACGAGCAGTACTTC. This encodes CASSQTGARSYEQYF. The full variable domain, completed using reference TRBV7-9 and TRBJ2-7, is DTGVSQNPRHKITKRGQNVTFRCDPISEHNRLYWYRQTLGQGPEFLTYFQNEAQLEKSRLLSDRFSAERPKGSFSTLEIQRTEQGDSAMYLCASSQTGARSYEQYFGPGTRLTVT.

The chain is built from TRBV5-1 and TRBJ2-2, with 9 bases that match TRBD1. The CDR3 sequence is 15 residues long. The junction had 7 bases not matched to a gene; V was cut back by 4 bases and J by 6 bases. Looked up from germline, CDR1 is SGHRS and CDR2 is YFSETQ. CDR3 sequence: CASSPRTGEAGELFF. For the CDR3, the DNA is TGCGCCAGCAGCCCCCGGACAGGGGAGGCCGGGGAGCTGTTTTTT.

The chain uses TRBV5-4 and TRBJ2-1, with a weak D call TRBD2 (5 bases). The CDR3 consists of 11 residues. CDR1 and CDR2 from the germline V gene are SGHNT and YYREEE (reference sequence). Between the trimmed V and J ends, which lost 1 base and 10 bases, there was a span of 6 bases. This CDR3 is CASSLSSEQFF. DNA of the CDR3: TGTGCCAGCAGCTTGTCTAGCGAGCAGTTCTTC.

The chain links TRBV9 to TRBJ2-2, with 10 bases fitting TRBD1. The J segment lost 6 bases and the V segment lost 0 bases, leaving 5 bases of the junction unmatched. CDR1 is SGDLS, CDR2 YYNGEE, per germline. The CDR3 sequence is 16 residues long. The CDR3 is CASSVAGTGASGELFF. The CDR3 region has the DNA TGTGCCAGCAGCGTAGCCGGGACAGGGGCTTCCGGGGAGCTGTTTTTT.

DNA for the CDR3: TGTGCCAGCAGTTTAGGGACTCCTGAGAACACTGAAGCTTTCTTT. Translated: CASSLGTPENTEAFF. The chain carries TRBV27 and TRBJ1-1, with D perhaps matching TRBD1 (5 bases). V was trimmed by 2 bases and J by 1 base, leaving 11 bases between them. The CDR3 loop spans 15 amino acids. Germline values: CDR1 MNHEY, CDR2 SMNVEV (reference sequence).

This sequence joins TRBV7-9 and TRBJ1-1; no clear D. The CDR3 length is 13 residues. Germline assignment: CDR1 SEHNR and CDR2 FQNEAQ (reference sequence). With 7 bases removed from V and 4 bases from J, the gap between germline ends came to 13 bases. The CDR3 reads CASNVRVGTEAFF. DNA for the CDR3: TGTGCCAGCAACGTCCGGGTAGGCACTGAAGCTTTCTTT.

The rearrangement joins TRBV19 to TRBJ1-1; maybe TRBD1 (5 bases). Between the trimmed V and J ends, which lost 3 bases and 0 bases, there was a span of 11 bases. The germline gives CDR1 LNHDA, CDR2 SQIVND (reference sequence). The CDR3 length is 15 residues. CDR3 region: CASSIYRQLNTEAFF. CDR3 nucleotide sequence: TGTGCCAGTAGTATTTATCGACAGTTGAACACTGAAGCTTTCTTT.

The chain has TRBV4-1 and TRBJ2-3; the match to TRBD1 covers 10 bases. The length of the CDR3 is 14 residues. The V gene end was trimmed by 6 bases and the J gene end by 4 bases; junction bases not matched to a gene: 4. CDR1 is MGHRA and CDR2 is YSYEKL in the germline V gene. Written as DNA, the CDR3 is TGCGCCAGCAGGCCCGGGACAGGGGCAGATACGCAGTATTTT. It yields the protein CASRPGTGADTQYF.

This chain joins TRBV5-1 and TRBJ1-1, with D uncertain. Germline V gene sequence: CDR1 SGHRS, CDR2 YFSETQ. V shed 3 bases and J shed 1 base, with 4 bases lying between them. CDR3 size: 12 residues. The CDR3 DNA follows: TGCGCCAGCAGCTCATCGAACACTGAAGCTTTCTTT. Translated: CASSSSNTEAFF.

The J gene is TRBJ2-7, the V gene TRBV11-3; D may be TRBD2 (5 bases). Trimming took 5 bases from V and 2 from J, leaving 10 bases between them. CDR3 length: 13 amino acids. Germline assignment: CDR1 SGHNT and CDR2 YENEEA. CDR3 amino acids: CASSPRGTYEQYF. Here the CDR3 DNA reads TGTGCCAGCAGCCCTCGAGGGACCTACGAGCAGTACTTC. Full variable domain (outside the CDR3, taken from reference TRBV11-3 and TRBJ2-7): EAGVVQSPRYKIIEKKQPVAFWCNPISGHNTLYWYLQNLGQGPELLIRYENEEAVDDSQLPKDRFSAERLKGVDSTLKIQPAELGDSAVYLCASSPRGTYEQYFGPGTRLTVT.

The chain uses TRBV19 and TRBJ1-2; tentatively, D is TRBD1 (5 bases). Germline lookup yields CDR1 LNHDA and CDR2 SQIVND (reference sequence). Trimming removed 5 bases from V and 2 bases from J, with 9 bases in between. The CDR3 covers 13 residues. CDR3 coding DNA: TGTGCCAGTAGTCAGGCAGGGAACTATGGCTACACCTTC. This codes for CASSQAGNYGYTF.

The chain employs TRBV28 and TRBJ2-1, with 7 bases fitting TRBD1. Germline CDR1 and CDR2: MDHEN and SYDVKM. V was pared by 6 bases and J by 4 bases, with 9 bases of the junction left unmatched. The CDR3 sequence is 15 residues long. CDR3 nucleotide sequence: TGTGCCAGCAGCCATGACAGGGTGTTTTACAATGAGCAGTTCTTC. It yields the protein CASSHDRVFYNEQFF.

V is TRBV27 and J is TRBJ1-2; 9 bases fit TRBD1. The germline CDR1 and CDR2 sequences are MNHEY and SMNVEV (reference sequence). Trimming at V came to 4 bases and at J to 7 bases, leaving 7 bases not matched to a gene. The length of the CDR3 is 14 residues. The CDR3 here is CASSSVDRGVGYTF. In DNA, the CDR3 is TGTGCCAGCAGTTCAGTAGACAGGGGGGTTGGCTACACCTTC.

This sequence joins TRBV27 and TRBJ1-5; D call uncertain. The germline V and J ends were trimmed by 3 bases and 7 bases, with 10 bases remaining between them. From germline, CDR1 is MNHEY and CDR2 SMNVEV (reference sequence). This CDR3 is 13 amino acids long. CDR3: CASSFGRQQPQHF. The CDR3 DNA follows: TGTGCCAGCAGTTTCGGCAGGCAGCAGCCCCAGCATTTT.

This sequence joins TRBV27 and TRBJ2-5, with 10 nucleotides matching TRBD2. The CDR3 extends over 15 amino acids. Trimming at V came to 6 bases and at J to 3 bases, leaving 7 bases not matched to a gene. Germline V gene lookup returns CDR1 MNHEY and CDR2 SMNVEV (reference sequence). CDR3: CASSLTGTSEETQYF. CDR3 DNA: TGTGCCAGCAGCTTAACCGGGACTAGCGAAGAGACCCAGTACTTC.

V gene TRBV19 combines with J gene TRBJ1-2, with 11 bases identical to TRBD1. Unmatched junction bases numbered 4, after V lost 2 bases and J lost 8 bases. The CDR3 is 14 amino acids. The germline gives CDR1 LNHDA, CDR2 SQIVND (reference sequence). The DNA for the CDR3 is TGTGCCAGTAGTATAAGGACAGGGGGCCAAGGCTACACCTTC. Protein sequence: CASSIRTGGQGYTF.

V usage is TRBV4-1 and J usage is TRBJ1-3; 8 bases are a match to TRBD1. Trimming at V came to 0 bases and at J to 2 bases, leaving 15 bases not matched to a gene. This CDR3 has 20 residues. Looked up from germline, CDR1 is MGHRA and CDR2 is YSYEKL. The CDR3 protein is CASSQEPSTGGSLTGNTIYF. CDR3 nucleotide sequence: TGCGCCAGCAGCCAAGAACCTTCTACAGGGGGGTCATTAACTGGAAACACCATATATTTT.

The chain couples TRBV28 to TRBJ1-5, with 7 positions matching TRBD1. This CDR3 has 18 amino acids. V shed 0 bases and J 9 bases; nucleotides not matched to a gene: 17. Per the germline V gene, CDR1 is MDHEN and CDR2 is SYDVKM. The CDR3 spells CASSLWGQKSRPLRPQHF. The CDR3 DNA is TGTGCCAGCAGTTTATGGGGACAGAAATCACGCCCATTGCGGCCCCAGCATTTT.

The rearrangement links TRBV6-6 to TRBJ2-1; tentative D call: TRBD2 (5 bases). The germline CDR1 and CDR2 sequences are MNHNY and SVGAGI (reference sequence). V lost 2 bases and J 12 bases, leaving 14 bases between the germline ends. The CDR3 extends over 13 amino acids. In DNA form, the CDR3 reads TGTGCCAGCAGTTACCTGACTATTTCCCTGCAGTTCTTC. It translates to CASSYLTISLQFF.

A single count supports this clone. The genes are TRBV5-5 and TRBJ1-6, with 10 bases identical to TRBD1. This CDR3 is built from 15 residues. The germline V gene has CDR1 SGHKS and CDR2 YYEKEE (reference sequence). Trimming removed 5 bases from V and 8 bases from J; junction bases left unmatched: 7. Here the CDR3 DNA reads TGTGCCAGCAGTCCCCTCGGACAGGGGGATTCACCCCTCCACTTT. Amino acid sequence: CASSPLGQGDSPLHF.

This clone came up once. The genes are TRBV5-1 and TRBJ2-7; 15 bases are shared with TRBD2. CDR3 length equals 15 residues. V was clipped by 4 bases and J by 6 bases; unmatched bases: 5. Germline lookup yields CDR1 SGHRS and CDR2 YFSETQ. CDR3 in DNA: TGCGCCAGCAGCCCCGGACTAGCGGGGGGGCTCGAGCAGTACTTC. Residues: CASSPGLAGGLEQYF. The variable domain in full, with the rest retrieved from reference TRBV5-1 and TRBJ2-7, is KAGVTQTPRYLIKTRGQQVTLSCSPISGHRSVSWYQQTPGQGLQFLFEYFSETQRNKGNFPGRFSGRQFSNSRSEMNVSTLELGDSALYLCASSPGLAGGLEQYFGPGTRLTVT.